These 20 T cell receptor beta chains were sequenced from one sample in a study of shared clonotypes between healthy human individuals. The method was immunoSEQ multiplex PCR; TCRdb's version includes in-frame clones alone and lacks a portion of them. In the table there are about 1.1 million clones, roughly 80% of which are singletons. Sequencing input: memory CD4+ T cells from PBMCs. Documented subset: CD45RA-negative fraction. All receptors derive from a man aged 18 to 35 in good health. Some clones in this sample may be carry-over from other donors' samples.

The gene calls are TRBV7-9 and TRBJ2-3; no clear D. Per germline, CDR1 SEHNR and CDR2 FQNEAQ (reference sequence). V dropped 5 bases and J dropped 6 bases, with 15 bases sitting between them. The CDR3 spans 14 residues. This CDR3 is CASSAYSLGDTQYF. DNA of the CDR3: TGTGCCAGCAGCGCCTACTCGTTGGGGGATACGCAGTATTTT.

The chain couples TRBV7-9 to TRBJ2-1, with 14 nucleotides matching TRBD2. This CDR3 contains 16 residues. V gave up 5 bases and J gave up 9 bases; unmatched junction bases: 9. Looked up from germline, CDR1 is SEHNR and CDR2 is FQNEAQ (reference sequence). CDR3: CASSLGGLAGVGEQFF. In DNA form, the CDR3 reads TGTGCCAGCAGCCTGGGGGGACTAGCGGGAGTCGGTGAGCAGTTCTTC.

This chain links TRBV6-5 with TRBJ1-3; D not certain. Germline loops: CDR1 MNHEY, CDR2 SVGAGI. The CDR3 totals 14 residues. Trimming cost V 6 bases and J 4 bases, with 13 bases left between them. CDR3 DNA: TGTGCCAGCAGCCGGACTCCTCGAGGAAACACCATATATTTT. Translation: CASSRTPRGNTIYF.

This chain joins TRBV4-2 and TRBJ2-1; 12 positions match TRBD2. The V gene end was trimmed by 0 bases and the J gene end by 7 bases; junction bases not matched to a gene: 4. Germline values: CDR1 LGHNA, CDR2 YNFKEQ. This CDR3 spans 16 amino acids. CDR3 bases: TGTGCCAGCAGCCAAGAAGCTAGCGGGAGGGTAAATGAGCAGTTCTTC. This encodes CASSQEASGRVNEQFF.

Points on this clone: One base away lies a much larger clone, so this may be a sequencing read error. This chain connects TRBV11-3 to TRBJ2-1; TRBD1 might be the D (6 bases). Germline V CDR1 and CDR2: SGHNT, YENEEA. The V and J ends lost 1 base and 9 bases respectively, with 10 bases between them. The CDR3 loop spans 13 amino acids. CDR3 in amino acids: CASSLARGGEQFF. DNA of the CDR3: TGTGCCAGCAGCTTAGCCAGGGGTGGTGAGCAGTTCTTC.

This clone appeared a single time. The CDR3 bases are TGCGCCAGCAGTGACGCAAAAGAGACCCAGTACTTC. Its translation is CASSDAKETQYF. The rearrangement joins TRBV10-1 to TRBJ2-5; D is uncertain. Trimming took 3 bases from V and 3 from J, leaving 5 bases between them. The CDR3 is 12 amino acids. Looked up from germline, CDR1 is WNHNN and CDR2 is SYGVQD (reference sequence).

The chain carries TRBV7-6 and TRBJ2-7; D perhaps matches TRBD2 (6 bases). V dropped 5 bases and J dropped 6 bases, with 17 bases sitting between them. Germline-derived CDR1 and CDR2 are SGHVS and FNYEAQ. CDR3 size: 14 residues. The CDR3 region is CASSVEVRGLEQYF. The DNA for the CDR3 is TGTGCCAGCAGCGTAGAGGTTCGGGGACTCGAGCAGTACTTC.

This clone was detected a few times. V usage is TRBV6-1 and J usage is TRBJ2-7; 9 positions agree with TRBD2. The CDR3 loop spans 15 amino acids. Looked up from germline, CDR1 is MNHNS and CDR2 is SASEGT. After removal of 11 bases from V and 2 bases from J, the junction contained 13 bases not matched to a gene. The CDR3 sequence is CADNTGLAETYEQYF. For the CDR3, the DNA is TGTGCCGACAACACGGGACTAGCAGAGACCTACGAGCAGTACTTC.

The chain links TRBV28 to TRBJ2-7; no clear D gene. CDR1 is MDHEN and CDR2 is SYDVKM in the germline V gene. With 2 bases removed from V and 7 bases from J, the gap between germline ends came to 21 bases. This CDR3 contains 16 residues. CDR3 region: CASSLRLGSRTNEQYF. The CDR3 nucleotides read TGTGCCAGCAGTTTACGGCTGGGCAGCCGCACCAATGAGCAGTACTTC.

CDR3 protein: CASNGFPSGANVLTF. In nucleotides, the CDR3 is TGTGCCAGCAACGGCTTTCCCTCTGGGGCCAACGTCCTGACTTTC. V is TRBV9 and J is TRBJ2-6, with D unresolved. CDR1 and CDR2 (germline): SGDLS, YYNGEE. The CDR3 covers 15 residues. Trimming took 6 bases from V and 0 from J, leaving 10 bases between them.

The chain employs TRBV6-5 and TRBJ2-7; no definite D call. This CDR3 has 12 residues. Germline V gene lookup returns CDR1 MNHEY and CDR2 SVGAGI. Trimming removed 6 bases at V and 2 bases at J, with 8 bases between. The CDR3, as DNA: TGTGCCAGCAGCCCATCAACCTACGAGCAGTACTTC. Its translation: CASSPSTYEQYF.

V and J are TRBV2 and TRBJ2-5; D is ambiguous. The ends were cut back, 6 bases at V and 5 bases at J, with 16 bases in the middle. This CDR3 is 14 amino acids long. Germline lookup yields CDR1 SNHLY and CDR2 FYNNEI. The CDR3 region is CASSRNTRRETQYF. As DNA, the CDR3 is TGTGCCAGCAGCCGGAATACCCGCCGGGAGACCCAGTACTTC.

The chain couples TRBV6-6 to TRBJ2-1; D gene uncertain. Germline values: CDR1 MNHNY, CDR2 SVGAGI (reference sequence). Trimming took 7 bases from V and 9 from J, leaving 25 bases between them. The CDR3 spans 16 residues. The CDR3 here is CASTPMSRWARSEQFF. In nucleotides, the CDR3 is TGTGCCAGCACTCCAATGTCCCGGTGGGCCCGGTCTGAGCAGTTCTTC.

The rearrangement uses TRBV5-1 and TRBJ1-2; 9 bases are shared with TRBD1. The CDR3 spans 15 residues. Unmatched junction bases numbered 3, after V lost 0 bases and J lost 3 bases. CDR1 is SGHRS and CDR2 is YFSETQ in the germline V gene. Here the CDR3 reads CASSLGTGDHYGYTF. For the CDR3, the DNA is TGCGCCAGCAGCTTGGGGACAGGGGATCACTATGGCTACACCTTC. The whole variable domain, remainder taken from reference TRBV5-1 and TRBJ1-2, is KAGVTQTPRYLIKTRGQQVTLSCSPISGHRSVSWYQQTPGQGLQFLFEYFSETQRNKGNFPGRFSGRQFSNSRSEMNVSTLELGDSALYLCASSLGTGDHYGYTFGSGTRLTVV.

The rearrangement joins TRBV7-3 to TRBJ2-1, with TRBD2 matching over 15 bases. This CDR3 is built from 16 residues. Per the germline V gene, CDR1 is SGHTA and CDR2 is FQGTGA. V was clipped by 4 bases and J by 13 bases; unmatched bases: 11. DNA of the CDR3: TGTGCCAGCAGCTCCCAGCCGGGACTAGCGGGAGGACAACAGTTCTTC. The encoded protein is CASSSQPGLAGGQQFF.

To note about this clone: As the CDR3 is not closed by the conserved phenylalanine or tryptophan, this likely results from a read error. The CDR3 sequence: CASSQAGTATYEQYL. In DNA form, the CDR3 reads TGCGCCAGCAGCCAAGCGGGGACAGCAACCTACGAGCAGTACCTC. The V call is TRBV4-1, the J call TRBJ2-7, with 7 bases fitting TRBD1. Germline V gene sequence: CDR1 MGHRA, CDR2 YSYEKL. Germline trimming cut 1 base from V and 2 bases from J; bases unmatched to any gene: 5. This CDR3 has 15 amino acids.

V gene TRBV29-1 combines with J gene TRBJ2-1, with 9 positions matching TRBD1. CDR1 and CDR2 (germline): SQVTM, ANQGSEA. V trimming: 3 bases; J trimming: 0 bases; junction bases outside the gene matches: 9. CDR3 size: 17 residues. CDR3 nucleotide sequence: TGCAGCGTTGATGGGACAGGGATTTCCCCCTCCTACAATGAGCAGTTCTTC. Translated, it gives CSVDGTGISPSYNEQFF.

Comment on this clone: The same CDR3 is also encoded by other DNA sequences in this sample. This sequence joins TRBV27 and TRBJ2-2; 7 bases are a match to TRBD1. The CDR3 loop spans 14 amino acids. V lost 6 bases, J lost 3 bases, and 4 bases stayed unmatched. The germline CDR1 and CDR2 sequences are MNHEY and SMNVEV (reference sequence). CDR3 amino acids: CASRRTGDTGELFF. DNA of the CDR3: TGTGCCAGCAGACGAACAGGGGACACCGGGGAGCTGTTTTTT.

V gene TRBV7-9 combines with J gene TRBJ1-4; the D gene is possibly TRBD1 (6 bases). Germline V gene lookup returns CDR1 SEHNR and CDR2 FQNEAQ (reference sequence). Trimming pared 3 bases from V and 8 bases from J, leaving 16 bases between. The CDR3 runs to 15 residues. CDR3 amino acids: CASSFTGAPREKLFF. As DNA, the CDR3 is TGTGCCAGCAGCTTTACGGGGGCCCCCCGAGAAAAACTGTTTTTT.

This clone was detected only a few times. V gene TRBV7-2 combines with J gene TRBJ2-1; 7 bases fit TRBD2. Germline lookup yields CDR1 SGHTA and CDR2 FQGNSA. This CDR3 contains 16 residues. V lost 1 base to trimming and J lost 3 bases; unmatched junction nucleotides: 6. For the CDR3, the DNA is TGTGCCAGCAGCTTAGACGGGCCTAGCGGCTACAATGAGCAGTTCTTC. Amino acids: CASSLDGPSGYNEQFF. The complete variable domain, with remaining parts taken from reference TRBV7-2 and TRBJ2-1, reads GAGVSQSPSNKVTEKGKDVELRCDPISGHTALYWYRQSLGQGLEFLIYFQGNSAPDKSGLPSDRFSAERTGGSVSTLTIQRTQQEDSAVYLCASSLDGPSGYNEQFFGPGTRLTVL.